This T cell receptor (beta chain) was identified in a study of T cell responses to AZD1222 COVID-19 vaccine. With regard to this clone: The target antigen is unknown.

TCRdb's copy holds only in-frame clones and misses some; the assay was immunoSEQ multiplex PCR. The sample contains around 100,000 clones, approximately 90% of which appear only once. Findings and caveats of the study: Spike-wide vaccine-associated CD4 TCRs dominated at 160-218 and 743-854. After two AZD1222 doses, spike-specific TCR breadth and depth rose versus day 0.

The sequences come from peripheral blood, collected on day 0 of AZD1222 vaccination. The clonotype originates from an adult in good health.

DNA of the CDR3: TGCGCCAGCAGCTTGGGGCAGCCAACGACGGGAGATACGCAGTATTTT. Translated, it gives CASSLGQPTTGDTQYF. The gene calls are TRBV5-1 and TRBJ2-3; no firm D call. CDR3 length equals 16 residues. Trimming stripped 0 bases from V and 5 bases from J, with 16 bases between. Germline assignment: CDR1 SGHRS and CDR2 YFSETQ.